This TCR beta chain comes out of a study of blood T cell repertoires in COVID-19. The V and J ends lost 1 base and 9 bases, in that order; junction bases with no gene match: 13. The germline gives CDR1 LGHDT, CDR2 YNNKEL (reference sequence). The CDR3 runs 16 residues. Per the study methods: The authors estimated nucleated cell counts from reference gene primer amplification. Some clones are missing from TCRdb's copy, which holds only in-frame ones; the method was immunoSEQ multiplex PCR. V and J calls and clone size follow that table, whereas D and trimming were derived from the DNA. The sample includes about 200,000 clones, more than 80% of them seen just once. The cohort comprised adults aged 18 to 89 years residing in approximately 25 US areas. Cohorts were based on clinical histories the participants reported. Recovered status in Cohort 3 required two negative PCRs, clearance, or symptom resolution.

The sequence came from a woman between 18 and 29 years old who had recovered from COVID-19. The chain is built from TRBV3-1 (or the pseudogene TRBV3-2) and TRBJ1-2, with 8 bases matching TRBD1. The sequencing input was PBMCs or T cells enriched from blood (not recorded which). The CDR3 sequence: CASSQALFGQGGSYTF. DNA for the CDR3: TGTGCCAGCAGCCAAGCTTTATTTGGACAGGGTGGTAGCTACACCTTC.